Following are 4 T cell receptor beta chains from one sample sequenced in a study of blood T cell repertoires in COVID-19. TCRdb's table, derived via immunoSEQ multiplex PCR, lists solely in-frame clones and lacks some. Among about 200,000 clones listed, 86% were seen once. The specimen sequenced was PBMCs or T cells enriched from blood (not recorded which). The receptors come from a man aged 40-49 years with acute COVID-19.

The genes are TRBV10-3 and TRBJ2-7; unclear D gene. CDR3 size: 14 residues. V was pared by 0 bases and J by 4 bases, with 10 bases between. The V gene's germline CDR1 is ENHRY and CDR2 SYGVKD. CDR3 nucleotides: TGTGCCATCAGTGAGTCCGACATGTTATACGAGCAGTACTTC. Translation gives CAISESDMLYEQYF.

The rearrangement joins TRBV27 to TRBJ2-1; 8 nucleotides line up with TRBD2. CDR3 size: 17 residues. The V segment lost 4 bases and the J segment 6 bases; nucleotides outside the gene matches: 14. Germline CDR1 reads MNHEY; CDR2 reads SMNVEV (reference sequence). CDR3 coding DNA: TGTGCCAGCAGTTCACCGGCCCAGCGGGAGAGACCCAATGAGCAGTTCTTC. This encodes CASSSPAQRERPNEQFF.

CDR3 region: CASSPMRADNEQFF. CDR3 coding DNA: TGCGCCAGCAGCCCGATGAGAGCGGACAATGAGCAGTTCTTC. The chain joins TRBV5-1 to TRBJ2-1; D is perhaps TRBD2 (5 bases). The germline V and J ends were trimmed by 4 bases and 5 bases, with 13 bases remaining between them. CDR1 is SGHRS, CDR2 YFSETQ, per germline. The CDR3 spans 14 residues.

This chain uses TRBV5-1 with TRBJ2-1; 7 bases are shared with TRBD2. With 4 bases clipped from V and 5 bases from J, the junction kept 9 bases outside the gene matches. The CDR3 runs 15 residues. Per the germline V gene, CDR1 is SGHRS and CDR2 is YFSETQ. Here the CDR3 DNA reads TGCGCCAGCAGCCCCAGAACTAGCGCTAACAATGAGCAGTTCTTC. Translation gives CASSPRTSANNEQFF.